This T cell receptor (beta chain) emerged from a study of T cells in Graves' hyperthyroidism and ophthalmopathy. Overall study findings and caveats: Ophthalmopathy was separated from stable hyperthyroidism by a 13 V-J model.

Template material for amplifying TCR beta CDR3 regions consisted of RNA transcripts. HTBI primers were used for first-round RT-PCR of the TCR CDR3. TCRdb ran MiXCR on the multiplex PCR reads and lists one entry per CDR3 protein. The data contain hundreds of thousands of distinct CDR3 sequences, around 46% of them singletons. Graves' hyperthyroidism showing no ophthalmopathy progression within 18 months was considered stable. Uncontrolled infection, other autoimmune disease, pregnancy or lactation led to exclusion. Germline V gives CDR1 SGHTA, CDR2 FQGNSA. Between the trimmed V and J ends, which lost 4 bases and 6 bases, there was a span of 16 bases. CDR3 length: 14 residues. The table lists this clonotype with many counts. The antigen remains unidentified.

The clonotype originates from a woman younger than 35 with Graves' hyperthyroidism. The chain is built from TRBV7-2 and TRBJ2-7; D call uncertain. Sample: peripheral blood or thyroid tissue (not recorded which). The DNA for the CDR3 is TGTGCCAGCAGCTCCACAGTAGGCCCAACCGAGCAGTACTTC. Its protein product is CASSSTVGPTEQYF.